This T cell receptor beta chain was identified in a study of CD4+ T cells in melanoma. About this clone: Its antigen is unknown.

The CDR3 is 15 amino acids. The germline gives CDR1 SEHNR, CDR2 FQNEAQ (reference sequence). V was cut by 0 bases and J by 0 bases, with 9 bases left in between. Study-wide results and caveats: Diverse differentiation states were reported for melanoma neoantigen-specific CD4+ T cells.

The method was immunoSEQ multiplex PCR; TCRdb's version includes in-frame clones alone and lacks a portion of them. Of about 10,000 clones in the sample, 78% were seen once. Sample: cells from a culture (not recorded whether cultured in vitro). The J gene is TRBJ2-7, the V gene TRBV7-9, with D maybe TRBD1 (6 bases). The sequence was collected from a human donor with melanoma. Written as DNA, the CDR3 is TGTGCCAGCAGCTTAGCCAGGGACAACTCCTACGAGCAGTACTTC. Amino acids: CASSLARDNSYEQYF.